The 15 T cell receptor beta chains below come from one sample, sequenced in a study of T cells expressing NK-cell markers. TCRdb re-called the 5' RACE reads and shows each CDR3 protein once, DNA omitted. The table counts roughly 120,000 distinct CDR3 sequences; about 18% lies in the top ten. The sample consisted of blood T cells: a sorted CD56 or NKG2C T cell subset, CD4+ or CD8+ T cells, or bulk PBMC T cells (not recorded which). These receptors were taken from a woman aged 18-69 years in good health.

The CDR3 reads CASSLQGAWILADYEQYF. The chain combines TRBV28 with TRBJ2-7; the TRBD1 assignment by TCRdb is unverifiable without DNA. Germline CDR1 MDHEN, CDR2 SYDVKM. The CDR3 spans 18 residues.

This chain links TRBV6-5 with TRBJ2-3. The CDR3 has 15 amino acids. CDR1 is MNHEY and CDR2 is SVGAGI in the germline V gene. The CDR3 sequence is CASSYAEANTDTQYF.

This chain links TRBV18 with TRBJ2-3; TCRdb names TRBD1, which stays unverified in the absence of DNA. The CDR3 contains 14 residues. Germline V CDR1 and CDR2: KGHSH, LQKENI. This chain's CDR3 is CASSPEQGTDTQYF.

The chain couples TRBV12-3 or TRBV12-4 to TRBJ2-2; TCRdb's assignment of TRBD1 cannot be checked, as there is no DNA. The CDR3 extends over 15 amino acids. The CDR3 here is CASSLQGSYTGELFF.

CDR3 amino acids: CASSTGGAGPNEQFF. The chain couples TRBV5-1 to TRBJ2-1; TCRdb indicates TRBD1, and absent DNA this call remains unverified. The V gene's germline CDR1 is SGHRS and CDR2 YFSETQ. The length of the CDR3 is 15 residues.

J is TRBJ2-2 and V is TRBV9; no DNA is available, so the TRBD1 call from TCRdb remains unchecked. CDR3 size: 13 residues. Germline values: CDR1 SGDLS, CDR2 YYNGEE. CDR3 amino acids: CASTRGSGGELFF.

The chain links TRBV14 to TRBJ2-1; TCRdb's D call, TRBD2, is unchecked because there is no DNA. Germline CDR1 SGHDN, CDR2 FVKESK. The CDR3 runs to 19 residues. The CDR3 here is CASSQDGPSSGTFYNEQFF.

The CDR3 region is CASSLWVGYGYTF. The chain uses TRBV27 and TRBJ1-2. CDR1 is MNHEY, CDR2 SMNVEV, per germline (reference sequence). This CDR3 comprises 13 residues.

The chain couples TRBV20-1 to TRBJ2-2; TCRdb's D gene call, TRBD2, goes unchecked for lack of DNA. This CDR3 is 14 amino acids long. Germline V gives CDR1 DFQATT, CDR2 SNEGSKA (reference sequence). The CDR3 sequence is CSARARSEAGELFF.

The rearrangement links TRBV5-5 to TRBJ2-3; TCRdb reports TRBD1, a call that lacks DNA to check it against. Germline-derived CDR1 and CDR2 are SGHKS and YYEKEE (reference sequence). This CDR3 region has 14 residues. The CDR3 loop is CASSLDRGADTQYF.

The rearrangement uses TRBV20-1 and TRBJ2-7. CDR3 length equals 12 residues. From germline, CDR1 is DFQATT and CDR2 SNEGSKA (reference sequence). CDR3 residues: CSAIRDPYEQYF.

The chain is built from TRBV29-1 and TRBJ2-1; TCRdb names TRBD2, which stays unverified in the absence of DNA. This CDR3 contains 14 residues. Germline CDR1 and CDR2: SQVTM and ANQGSEA. This chain's CDR3 is CSVDTSGSYNEQFF.

The chain couples TRBV7-9 to TRBJ1-2. CDR1 and CDR2 (germline): SEHNR, FQNEAQ (reference sequence). This CDR3 is 12 amino acids long. CDR3 amino acids: CASSPDTRGYTF. The full variable domain, in which reference TRBV7-9 and TRBJ1-2 provide the parts outside the CDR3, is DTGVSQNPRHKITKRGQNVTFRCDPISEHNRLYWYRQTLGQGPEFLTYFQNEAQLEKSRLLSDRFSAERPKGSFSTLEIQRTEQGDSAMYLCASSPDTRGYTFGSGTRLTVV.

The chain carries TRBV7-6 and TRBJ2-1; the D gene TCRdb calls, TRBD2, cannot be checked with no DNA. Germline lookup yields CDR1 SGHVS and CDR2 FNYEAQ. This CDR3 is built from 14 residues. The CDR3 protein is CASSLGPSGNEQFF. Combining the CDR3 with reference TRBV7-6 and TRBJ2-1 gives the whole variable domain GAGVSQSPRYKVTKRGQDVALRCDPISGHVSLYWYRQALGQGPEFLTYFNYEAQQDKSGLPNDRFSAERPEGSISTLTIQRTEQRDSAMYRCASSLGPSGNEQFFGPGTRLTVL.

The chain uses TRBV11-1 and TRBJ1-1; the D gene TCRdb calls, TRBD1, cannot be checked with no DNA. This CDR3 has 14 amino acids. Per the germline V gene, CDR1 is SGHAT and CDR2 is FQDESV (reference sequence). Here the CDR3 reads CASNSGQVNTEAFF.